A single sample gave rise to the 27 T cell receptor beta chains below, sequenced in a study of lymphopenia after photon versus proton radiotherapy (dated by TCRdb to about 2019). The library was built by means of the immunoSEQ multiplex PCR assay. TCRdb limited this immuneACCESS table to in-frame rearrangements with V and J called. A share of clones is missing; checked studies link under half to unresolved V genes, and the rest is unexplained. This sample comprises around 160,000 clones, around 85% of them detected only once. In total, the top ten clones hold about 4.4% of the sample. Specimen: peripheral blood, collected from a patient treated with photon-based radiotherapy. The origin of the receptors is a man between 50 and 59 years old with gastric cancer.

The CDR3 protein is CASKRDSGRAEAEQYF. The CDR3 DNA sequence: TGTGCCAGCAAAAGGGATAGCGGGAGGGCCGAGGCCGAGCAGTACTTC. The chain links TRBV7-2 to TRBJ2-7, with TRBD2 matching over 11 bases. Germline V gene data show CDR1 as SGHTA and CDR2 as FQGNSA. With V trimmed by 7 bases and J by 6 bases, 14 bases remained unmatched. The length of the CDR3 is 16 residues.

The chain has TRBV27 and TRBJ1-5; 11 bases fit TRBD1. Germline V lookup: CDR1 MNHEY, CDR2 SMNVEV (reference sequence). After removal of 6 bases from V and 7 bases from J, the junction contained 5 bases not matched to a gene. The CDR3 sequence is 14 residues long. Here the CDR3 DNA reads TGTGCCAGCAGACGGACAGGGGGCGGCCAGCCCCAGCATTTT. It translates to CASRRTGGGQPQHF.

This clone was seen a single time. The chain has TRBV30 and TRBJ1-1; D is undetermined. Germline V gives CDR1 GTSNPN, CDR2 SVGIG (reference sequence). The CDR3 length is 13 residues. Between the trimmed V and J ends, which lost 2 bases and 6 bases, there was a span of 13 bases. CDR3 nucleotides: TGTGCCTGGAGTAGGCCGCCGGAGCCTGAAGCTTTCTTT. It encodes CAWSRPPEPEAFF.

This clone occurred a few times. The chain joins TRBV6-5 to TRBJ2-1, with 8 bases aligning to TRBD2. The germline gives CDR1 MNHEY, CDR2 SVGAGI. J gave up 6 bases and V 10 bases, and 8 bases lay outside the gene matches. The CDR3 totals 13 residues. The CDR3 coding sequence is TGTGCCACCTTAGCGGGATTAGGCAATGAGCAGTTCTTC. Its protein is CATLAGLGNEQFF.

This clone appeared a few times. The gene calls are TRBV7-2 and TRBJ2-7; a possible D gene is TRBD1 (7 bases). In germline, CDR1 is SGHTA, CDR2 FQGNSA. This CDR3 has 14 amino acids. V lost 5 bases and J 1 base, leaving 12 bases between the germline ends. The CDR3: CASSPQGGSYEQYF. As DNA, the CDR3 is TGTGCCAGCAGCCCCCAGGGGGGATCCTACGAGCAGTACTTC.

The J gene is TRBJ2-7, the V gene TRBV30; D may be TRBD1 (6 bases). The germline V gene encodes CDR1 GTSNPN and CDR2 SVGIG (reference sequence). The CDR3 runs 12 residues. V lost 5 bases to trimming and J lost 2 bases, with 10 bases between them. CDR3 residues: CAWGAGAYEQYF. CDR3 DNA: TGTGCCTGGGGGGCAGGGGCCTACGAGCAGTACTTC.

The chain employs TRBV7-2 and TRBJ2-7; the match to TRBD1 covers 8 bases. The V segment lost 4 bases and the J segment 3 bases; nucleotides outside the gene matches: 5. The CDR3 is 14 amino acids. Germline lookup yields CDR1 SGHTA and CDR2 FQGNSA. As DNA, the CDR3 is TGTGCCAGCAGCTACGGGACAGGTTACTACGAGCAGTACTTC. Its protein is CASSYGTGYYEQYF.

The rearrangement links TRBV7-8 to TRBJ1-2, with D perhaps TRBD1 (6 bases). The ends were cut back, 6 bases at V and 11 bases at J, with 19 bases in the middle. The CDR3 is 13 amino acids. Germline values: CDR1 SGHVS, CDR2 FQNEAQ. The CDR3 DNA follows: TGTGCCAGCAGATCCACAGGGAGTTTATTTTACACCTTC. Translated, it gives CASRSTGSLFYTF.

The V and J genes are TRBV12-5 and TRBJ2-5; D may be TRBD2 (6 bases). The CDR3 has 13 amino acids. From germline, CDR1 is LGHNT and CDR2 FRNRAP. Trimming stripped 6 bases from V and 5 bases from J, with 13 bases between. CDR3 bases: TGTGCTAGTGGGGGCCTAGGAGGGGAGACCCAGTACTTC. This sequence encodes CASGGLGGETQYF.

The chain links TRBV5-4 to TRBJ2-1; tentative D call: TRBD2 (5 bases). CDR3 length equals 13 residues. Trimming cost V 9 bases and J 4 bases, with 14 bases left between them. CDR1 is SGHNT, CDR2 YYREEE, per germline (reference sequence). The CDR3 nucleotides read TGTGCCACCTCGACCCGGGGATACAATGAGCAGTTCTTC. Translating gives CATSTRGYNEQFF.

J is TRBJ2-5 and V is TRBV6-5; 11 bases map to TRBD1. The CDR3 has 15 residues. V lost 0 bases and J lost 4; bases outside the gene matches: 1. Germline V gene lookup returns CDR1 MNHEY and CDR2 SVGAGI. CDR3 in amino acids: CASSYSGQGAETQYF. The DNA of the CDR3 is TGTGCCAGCAGTTACTCCGGACAGGGGGCAGAGACCCAGTACTTC.

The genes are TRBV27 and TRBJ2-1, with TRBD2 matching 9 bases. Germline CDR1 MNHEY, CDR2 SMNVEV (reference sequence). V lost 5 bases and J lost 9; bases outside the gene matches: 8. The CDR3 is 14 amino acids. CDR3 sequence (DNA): TGTGCCAGCAGTATCCCTAGCGGGACTCTTGAGCAGTTCTTC. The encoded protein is CASSIPSGTLEQFF.

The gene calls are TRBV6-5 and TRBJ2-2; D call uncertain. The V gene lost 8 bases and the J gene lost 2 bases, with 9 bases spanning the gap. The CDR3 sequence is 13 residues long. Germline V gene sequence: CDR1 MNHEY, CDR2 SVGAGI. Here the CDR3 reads CASESGNTGELFF. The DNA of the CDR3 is TGTGCCAGCGAATCAGGCAACACCGGGGAGCTGTTTTTT.

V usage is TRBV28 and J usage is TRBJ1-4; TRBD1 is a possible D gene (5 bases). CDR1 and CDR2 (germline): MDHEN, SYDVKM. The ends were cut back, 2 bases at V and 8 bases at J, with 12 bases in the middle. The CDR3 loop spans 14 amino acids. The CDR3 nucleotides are TGTGCCAGCAGTTTAATGGGGGAGGGGGAAAAACTGTTTTTT. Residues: CASSLMGEGEKLFF.

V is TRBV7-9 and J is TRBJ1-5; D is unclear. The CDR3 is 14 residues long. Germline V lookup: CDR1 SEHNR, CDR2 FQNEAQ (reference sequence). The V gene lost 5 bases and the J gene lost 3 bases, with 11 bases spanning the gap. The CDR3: CASSLGSDNQPQHF. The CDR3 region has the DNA TGTGCCAGCAGCCTTGGATCGGACAATCAGCCCCAGCATTTT.

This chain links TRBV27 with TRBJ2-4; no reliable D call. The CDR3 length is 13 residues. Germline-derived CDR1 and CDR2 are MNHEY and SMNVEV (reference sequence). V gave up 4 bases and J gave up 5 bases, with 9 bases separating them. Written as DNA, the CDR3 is TGTGCCAGCAGTTCCCTACTTGAAAACATTCAGTACTTC. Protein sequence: CASSSLLENIQYF.

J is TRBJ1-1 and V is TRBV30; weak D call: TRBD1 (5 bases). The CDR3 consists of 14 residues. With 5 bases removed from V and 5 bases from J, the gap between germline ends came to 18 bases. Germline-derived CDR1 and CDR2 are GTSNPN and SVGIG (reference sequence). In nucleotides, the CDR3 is TGTGCCTGGGATCGGGACTGGGTAACGACTGAAGCTTTCTTT. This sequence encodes CAWDRDWVTTEAFF. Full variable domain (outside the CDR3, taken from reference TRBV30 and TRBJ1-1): SQTIHQWPATLVQPVGSPLSLECTVEGTSNPNLYWYRQAAGRGLQLLFYSVGIGQISSEVPQNLSASRPQDRQFILSSKKLLLSDSGFYLCAWDRDWVTTEAFFGQGTRLTVV.

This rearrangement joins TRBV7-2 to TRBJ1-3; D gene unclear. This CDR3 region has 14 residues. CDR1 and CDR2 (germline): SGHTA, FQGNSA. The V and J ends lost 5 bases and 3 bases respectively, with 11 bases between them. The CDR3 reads CASSRDTSGNTIYF. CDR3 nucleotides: TGTGCCAGCAGCAGAGACACCAGTGGAAACACCATATATTTT. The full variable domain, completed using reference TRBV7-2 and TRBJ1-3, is GAGVSQSPSNKVTEKGKDVELRCDPISGHTALYWYRQSLGQGLEFLIYFQGNSAPDKSGLPSDRFSAERTGGSVSTLTIQRTQQEDSAVYLCASSRDTSGNTIYFGEGSWLTVV.

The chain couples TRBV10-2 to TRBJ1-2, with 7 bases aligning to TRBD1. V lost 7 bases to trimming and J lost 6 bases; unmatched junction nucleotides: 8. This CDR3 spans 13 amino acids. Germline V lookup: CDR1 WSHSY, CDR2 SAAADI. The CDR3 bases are TGCGCCAGCACCCAGAAGGGGGCGGATGGCTACACCTTC. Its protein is CASTQKGADGYTF.

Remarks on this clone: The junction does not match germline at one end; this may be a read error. For the CDR3, the DNA is TGCAGCGTGGAAGCGGGAGAGGCTAGGAATGAGCAGTTCTTC. Its protein product is CSVEAGEARNEQFF. This chain connects TRBV29-1 to TRBJ2-1; 8 nucleotides agree with TRBD2. The germline V gene has CDR1 SQVTM and CDR2 ANQGSEA. This CDR3 spans 14 amino acids.

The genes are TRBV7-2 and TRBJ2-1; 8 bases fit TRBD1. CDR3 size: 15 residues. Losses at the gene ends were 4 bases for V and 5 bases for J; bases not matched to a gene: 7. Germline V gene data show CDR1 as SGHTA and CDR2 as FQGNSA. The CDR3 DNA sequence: TGTGCCAGCAGCTCGTCGGGACAGGACAACAATGAGCAGTTCTTC. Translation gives CASSSSGQDNNEQFF. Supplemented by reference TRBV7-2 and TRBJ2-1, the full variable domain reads GAGVSQSPSNKVTEKGKDVELRCDPISGHTALYWYRQSLGQGLEFLIYFQGNSAPDKSGLPSDRFSAERTGGSVSTLTIQRTQQEDSAVYLCASSSSGQDNNEQFFGPGTRLTVL.

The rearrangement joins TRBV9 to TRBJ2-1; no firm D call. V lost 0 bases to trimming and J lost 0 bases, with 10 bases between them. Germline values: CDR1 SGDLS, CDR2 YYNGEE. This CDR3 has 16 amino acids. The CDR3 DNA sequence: TGTGCCAGCAGCGTAGGGACCCTTAGCTCCTACAATGAGCAGTTCTTC. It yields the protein CASSVGTLSSYNEQFF.

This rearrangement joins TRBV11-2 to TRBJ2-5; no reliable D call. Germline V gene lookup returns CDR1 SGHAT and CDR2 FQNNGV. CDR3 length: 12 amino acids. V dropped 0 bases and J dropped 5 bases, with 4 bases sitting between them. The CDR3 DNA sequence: TGTGCCAGCAGCTTAGAGCGGGAGACCCAGTACTTC. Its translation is CASSLERETQYF.

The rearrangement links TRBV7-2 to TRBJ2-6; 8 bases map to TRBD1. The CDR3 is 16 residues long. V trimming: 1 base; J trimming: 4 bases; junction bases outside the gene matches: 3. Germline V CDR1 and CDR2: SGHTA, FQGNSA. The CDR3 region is CASSLGTGKGANVLTF. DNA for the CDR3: TGTGCCAGCAGCTTAGGGACAGGGAAAGGGGCCAACGTCCTGACTTTC.

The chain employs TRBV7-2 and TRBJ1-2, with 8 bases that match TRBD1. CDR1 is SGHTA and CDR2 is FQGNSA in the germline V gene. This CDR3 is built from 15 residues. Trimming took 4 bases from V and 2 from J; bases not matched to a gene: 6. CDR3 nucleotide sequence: TGTGCCAGCAGCTCCGCCCGGGACAGGAACTATGGCTACACCTTC. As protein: CASSSARDRNYGYTF.

The CDR3 loop reads CASSVVDGTGELFF. The CDR3, as DNA: TGTGCCAGCAGCGTAGTGGACGGCACCGGGGAGCTGTTTTTT. The rearrangement joins TRBV9 to TRBJ2-2; no clear D. This CDR3 has 14 amino acids. Trimming pared 0 bases from V and 4 bases from J, leaving 7 bases between. CDR1 is SGDLS and CDR2 is YYNGEE in the germline V gene.

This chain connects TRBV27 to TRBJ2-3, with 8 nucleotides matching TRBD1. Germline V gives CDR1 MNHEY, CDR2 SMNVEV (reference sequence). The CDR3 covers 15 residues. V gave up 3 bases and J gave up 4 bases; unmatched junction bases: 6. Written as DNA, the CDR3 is TGTGCCAGCAGTTTTCGACAGGGGATGGCAGATACGCAGTATTTT. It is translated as CASSFRQGMADTQYF.